This TCR beta chain was sequenced in a study of blood T cell repertoires in COVID-19. As for the study in general: The origin of the acute and convalescent COVID-19 samples was the United States, Italy and Spain.

The V gene's germline CDR1 is SGHNT and CDR2 YENEEA. CDR3 length: 14 amino acids. With V trimmed by 1 base and J by 9 bases, 6 bases remained unmatched. Only in-frame clones appear in the TCRdb table, and some are missing; sequencing was by immunoSEQ multiplex PCR. Among 250,000 to 300,000 clones listed, roughly 90% were seen once. Participants, about 18 to 90 years old, spanned about two dozen US areas. Recovered status in Cohort 3 required two negative PCRs, clearance, or symptom resolution. The sample taken for sequencing was PBMCs or T cells enriched from blood (not recorded which). The receptor was isolated from a woman in her 30s who had recovered from COVID-19. V and J are TRBV11-3 and TRBJ2-1; TRBD2 matches 7 bases. The CDR3 region has the DNA TGTGCCAGCAGCTTAGGCGGGAGTAAGGGTGAGCAGTTCTTC. This sequence encodes CASSLGGSKGEQFF.